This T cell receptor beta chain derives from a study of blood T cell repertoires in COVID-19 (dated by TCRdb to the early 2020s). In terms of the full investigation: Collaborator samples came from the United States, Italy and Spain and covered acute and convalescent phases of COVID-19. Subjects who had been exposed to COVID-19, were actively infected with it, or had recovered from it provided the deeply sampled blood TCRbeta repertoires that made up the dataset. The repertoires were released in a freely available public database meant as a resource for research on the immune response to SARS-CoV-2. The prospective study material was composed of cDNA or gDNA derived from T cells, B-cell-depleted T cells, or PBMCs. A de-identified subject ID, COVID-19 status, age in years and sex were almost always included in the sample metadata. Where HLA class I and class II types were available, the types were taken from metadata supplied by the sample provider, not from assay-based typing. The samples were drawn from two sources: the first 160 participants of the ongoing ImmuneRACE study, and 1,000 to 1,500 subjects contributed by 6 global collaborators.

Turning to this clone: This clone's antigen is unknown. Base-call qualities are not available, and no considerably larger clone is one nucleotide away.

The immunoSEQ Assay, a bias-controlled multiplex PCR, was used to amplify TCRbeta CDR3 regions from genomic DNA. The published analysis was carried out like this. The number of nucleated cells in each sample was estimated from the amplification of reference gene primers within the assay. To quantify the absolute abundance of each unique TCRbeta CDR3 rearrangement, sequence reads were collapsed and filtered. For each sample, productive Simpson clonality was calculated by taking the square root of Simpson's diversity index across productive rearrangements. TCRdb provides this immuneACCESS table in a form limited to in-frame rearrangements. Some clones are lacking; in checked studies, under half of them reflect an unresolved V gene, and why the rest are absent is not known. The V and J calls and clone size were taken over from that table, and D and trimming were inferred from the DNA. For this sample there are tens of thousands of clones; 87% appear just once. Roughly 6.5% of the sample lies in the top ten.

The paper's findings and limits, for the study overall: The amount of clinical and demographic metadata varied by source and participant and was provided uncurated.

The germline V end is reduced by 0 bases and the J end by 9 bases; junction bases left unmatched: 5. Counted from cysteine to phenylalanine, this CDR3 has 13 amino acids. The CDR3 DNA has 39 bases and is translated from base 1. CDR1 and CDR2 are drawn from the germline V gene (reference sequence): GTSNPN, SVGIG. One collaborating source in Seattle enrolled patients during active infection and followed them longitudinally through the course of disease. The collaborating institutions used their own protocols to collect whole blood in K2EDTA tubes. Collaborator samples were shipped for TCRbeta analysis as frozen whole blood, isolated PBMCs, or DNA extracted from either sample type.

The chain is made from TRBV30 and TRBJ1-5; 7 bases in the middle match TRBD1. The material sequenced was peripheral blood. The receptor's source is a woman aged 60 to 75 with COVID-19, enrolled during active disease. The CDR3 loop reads CAWSVQGSWPQHF. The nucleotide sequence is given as TGTGCCTGGAGTGTACAGGGGAGCTGGCCCCAGCATTTT.